At least ten counts were recorded for the clone carrying this TCR beta chain. Antigen: not known. The sequence runs out 3 residues before the end of the CDR3; the remainder is reconstructed from the germline J gene. The data derive from a study of T cell clonality in common variable immunodeficiency. Study-level findings and limits: Compared with controls, CVID subjects had fewer shared TCRbeta clones. Common variable immunodeficiency TCR beta sequences reportedly had fewer deletions and N-nucleotide insertions.

Germline V gives CDR1 MDHEN, CDR2 SYDVKM. V was cut by 3 bases and J by 0 bases, with 6 bases left in between. The CDR3 runs to 15 residues. Equal genomic DNA amounts from CVID and control samples were sequenced. The table came from immunoSEQ multiplex PCR; TCRdb's copy has only in-frame clones and leaves some out. Observed in the sample are about 52,000 clones, none of them singletons. The TCR comes from a person between 18 and 75 years old in good health. This chain links TRBV28 with TRBJ2-6; tentatively, D is TRBD1 (6 bases). The sample taken for sequencing was peripheral blood mononuclear cells. The CDR3 reads CASSFRGSGANVLTF. The DNA read from the CDR3 is TGTGCCAGCAGTTTCAGGGGCTCTGGGGCCAACGTC.